These T cell receptor beta chains were read from a single sample in a study of T cell clusters in autoimmune cytopenias. For each CDR3 protein, TCRdb gives one entry from its re-call of the multiplex PCR reads, without DNA. The sample totals under 15,000 distinct CDR3 sequences. The sequencing sample was made of peripheral blood. The receptors derive from a human donor with an autoimmune cytopenia or autoimmune hepatitis (not recorded which). The CDR3 runs from the conserved cysteine through the conserved F or W. The size field is filled for only some rows; it gives once, few, many or a size class.

>-|TRBJ1-5|TRBV5-6
CASSRVTGNQPQHF
>-|TRBJ2-2|TRBV27
CASSFLPGSGDTNTGELFF
>-|TRBJ2-3|TRBV5-1
CASSYRSRTDTQYF
>medium-sized|TRBJ2-1|TRBV29-1
CSVVTSGPYNEQFF
>-|TRBJ2-5|TRBV15
CATSRFLPGQGIQETQYF
>-|TRBJ1-1|TRBV12-3/TRBV12-4
CASSPTGPKVPEAFF
>-|TRBJ1-6|TRBV19
CASSIGGSGNSPLHF
>-|TRBJ2-1|TRBV19
CASKGGRGAWGNEQFF
>-|TRBJ2-3|TRBV5-1
CASSWDKSTDTQYF
>-|TRBJ2-7|TRBV18
CASSPTGKTSYEQYF
>-|TRBJ2-7|TRBV6-1
CASSAVTLSHEQYF